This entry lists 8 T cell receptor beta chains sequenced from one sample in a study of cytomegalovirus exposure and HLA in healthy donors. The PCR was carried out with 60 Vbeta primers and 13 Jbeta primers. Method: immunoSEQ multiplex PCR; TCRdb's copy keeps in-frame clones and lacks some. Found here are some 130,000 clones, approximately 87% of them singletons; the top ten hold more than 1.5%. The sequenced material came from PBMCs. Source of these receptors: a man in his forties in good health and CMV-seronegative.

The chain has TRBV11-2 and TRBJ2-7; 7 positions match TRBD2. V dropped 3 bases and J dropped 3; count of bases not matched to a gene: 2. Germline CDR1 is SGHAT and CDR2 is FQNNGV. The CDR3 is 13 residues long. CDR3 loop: CASSFGGSYEQYF. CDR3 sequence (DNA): TGTGCCAGCAGCTTCGGCGGGAGCTACGAGCAGTACTTC.

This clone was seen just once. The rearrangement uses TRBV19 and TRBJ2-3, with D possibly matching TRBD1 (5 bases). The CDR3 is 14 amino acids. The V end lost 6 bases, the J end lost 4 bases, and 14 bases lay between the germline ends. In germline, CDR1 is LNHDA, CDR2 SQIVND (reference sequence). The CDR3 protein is CASRSSGWADTQYF. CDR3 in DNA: TGTGCCAGTAGGTCGTCAGGGTGGGCAGATACGCAGTATTTT.

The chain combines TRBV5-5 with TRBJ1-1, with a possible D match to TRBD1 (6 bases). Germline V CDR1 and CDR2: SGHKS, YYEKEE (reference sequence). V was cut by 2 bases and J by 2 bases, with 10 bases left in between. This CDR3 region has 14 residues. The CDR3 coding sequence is TGTGCCAGCAGCTTTCAGGGACAAAACACTGAAGCTTTCTTT. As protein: CASSFQGQNTEAFF.

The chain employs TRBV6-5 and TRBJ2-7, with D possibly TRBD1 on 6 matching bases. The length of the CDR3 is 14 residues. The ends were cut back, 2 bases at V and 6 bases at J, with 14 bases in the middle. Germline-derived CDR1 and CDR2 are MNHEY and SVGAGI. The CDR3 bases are TGTGCCAGCAGTTACGGGACATTTCAGGGCGAGCAGTACTTC. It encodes CASSYGTFQGEQYF.

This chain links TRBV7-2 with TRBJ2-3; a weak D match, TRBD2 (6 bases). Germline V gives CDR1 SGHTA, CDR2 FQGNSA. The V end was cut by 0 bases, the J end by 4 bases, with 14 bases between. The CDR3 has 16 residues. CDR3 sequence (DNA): TGTGCCAGCAGCTTAGCGGCGGGGCCGGGGTCAGATACGCAGTATTTT. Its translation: CASSLAAGPGSDTQYF.

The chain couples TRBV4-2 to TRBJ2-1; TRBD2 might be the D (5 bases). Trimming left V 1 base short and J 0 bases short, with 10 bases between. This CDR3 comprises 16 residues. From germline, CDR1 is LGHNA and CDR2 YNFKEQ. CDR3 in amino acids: CASSQGAGSSYNEQFF. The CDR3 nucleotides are TGTGCCAGCAGCCAAGGGGCGGGTAGCTCCTACAATGAGCAGTTCTTC.

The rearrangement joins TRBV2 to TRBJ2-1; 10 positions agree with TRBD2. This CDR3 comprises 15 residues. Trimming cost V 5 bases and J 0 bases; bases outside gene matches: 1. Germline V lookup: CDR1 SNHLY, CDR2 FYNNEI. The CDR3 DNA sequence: TGTGCCAGCAGTCCTAGCGGGAGCTCCTACAATGAGCAGTTCTTC. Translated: CASSPSGSSYNEQFF.

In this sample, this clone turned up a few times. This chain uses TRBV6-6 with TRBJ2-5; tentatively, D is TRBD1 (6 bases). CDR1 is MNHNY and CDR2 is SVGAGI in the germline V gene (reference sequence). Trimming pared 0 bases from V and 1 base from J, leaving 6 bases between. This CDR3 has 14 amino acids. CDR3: CASSYSDSQETQYF. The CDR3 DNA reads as TGTGCCAGCAGTTACTCGGACAGCCAAGAGACCCAGTACTTC.